The source of this T cell receptor (beta chain) is a study of OX40 agonist ivuxolimab in advanced cancers. Germline assignment: CDR1 SGHDT and CDR2 YYEEEE. The CDR3 contains 14 residues. V lost 2 bases and J 0 bases, leaving 6 bases between the germline ends. Generated by immunoSEQ multiplex PCR, the TCRdb table keeps only in-frame clones and is missing some. The data contain 100,000 or so clones, about 93% of them seen just once; the ten biggest clones take up around 0.76%. The sequenced sample was CD4+ or CD8+ T cells sorted from blood, obtained in a trial of the OX40 agonist ivuxolimab. This sequence was found in an adult with an advanced solid tumor such as melanoma, head and neck, liver or kidney cancer. The rearrangement uses TRBV5-6 and TRBJ1-3; the D is unclear. DNA of the CDR3: TGTGCCAGCAGCTTCGCAGACTCTGGAAACACCATATATTTT. Protein: CASSFADSGNTIYF. The full variable domain, rest sourced from reference TRBV5-6 and TRBJ1-3, is DAGVTQSPTHLIKTRGQQVTLRCSPKSGHDTVSWYQQALGQGPQFIFQYYEEEERQRGNFPDRFSGHQFPNYSSELNVNALLLGDSALYLCASSFADSGNTIYFGEGSWLTVV.